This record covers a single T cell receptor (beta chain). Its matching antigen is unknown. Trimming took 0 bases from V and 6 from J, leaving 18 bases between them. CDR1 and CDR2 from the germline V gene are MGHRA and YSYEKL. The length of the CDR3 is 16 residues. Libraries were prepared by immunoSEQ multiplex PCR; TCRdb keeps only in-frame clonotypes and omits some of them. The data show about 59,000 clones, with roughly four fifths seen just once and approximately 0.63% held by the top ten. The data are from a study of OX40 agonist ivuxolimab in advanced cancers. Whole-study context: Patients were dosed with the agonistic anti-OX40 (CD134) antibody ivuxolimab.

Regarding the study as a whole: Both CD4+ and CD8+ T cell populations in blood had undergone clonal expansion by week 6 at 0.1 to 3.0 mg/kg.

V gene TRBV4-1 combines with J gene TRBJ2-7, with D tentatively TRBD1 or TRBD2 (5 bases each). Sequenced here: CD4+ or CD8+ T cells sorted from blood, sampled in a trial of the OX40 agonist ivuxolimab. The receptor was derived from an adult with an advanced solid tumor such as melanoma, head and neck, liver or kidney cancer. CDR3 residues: CASSQESQGPPGEQYF. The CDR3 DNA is TGCGCCAGCAGCCAAGAGTCCCAGGGACCCCCGGGCGAGCAGTACTTC.